This TCR beta chain was retrieved from a study of blood T cells in healthy people across ages (dated by TCRdb to between 2014 and 2016). Regarding the research as a whole: In model experiments, template switching captured roughly one uniquely barcoded TCR beta cDNA molecule for every two T cells. Age-related changes in TCR beta repertoire diversity were measured in the study by deep sequencing normalized with unique cDNA molecular identifiers. Four age groups were formed from the donors: young (average roughly 16 years), middle-aged (approximately 40), aged (62) and long-lived (about 75). To avoid experimental bias, donors of different ages were randomly spread across the sequencing lanes. Two additional independent replicas of 1 million unique cDNA reads from the same blood draw were analyzed for two donors (one aged 18 to 30 and one aged 80 or older). The paper's findings and limits, for the study overall: The long-lived group showed more naive CD4+ T cells, fewer expanded clones and increased TCR diversity than the aged group, suggesting age selection. Observed TCR beta diversity correlated strongly with the percentage of naive T cells measured by flow cytometry. Donor CMV infection status was unknown, potentially confounding age-related changes in expanded clonotypes. Conclusive comparison of naive and antigen-experienced compartments was prevented by the profiling of bulk unsorted PBMCs. Total diversity estimates from one million sequenced T cells were considered lower bounds and underestimates. As age increased, observed TCR beta diversity per million T cells dropped in a roughly linear way, and a significant reduction was already evident by age 40.

The library was made by 5' RACE. TCRdb shows the sequencer as Illumina HiSeq 2500. A second 7 to 11 cycle PCR used a sample-barcoded 5' primer and a J-beta primer mix. A unique molecular identifier was introduced onto each TCR beta cDNA molecule by a template-switch 5' adaptor carrying 12 random nucleotides. Each sample yielded at least 2.5 million CDR3-containing paired-end reads. All of the RNA was converted into first-strand cDNA using the Mint cDNA synthesis kit, with a TRBC-specific oligonucleotide serving as the primer. Following uracil-DNA glycosylase treatment, all cDNA underwent a first 18-cycle PCR with the universal primers M1SS and BC2_uni_R. In the paper's pipeline: Each sample was normalized by randomly selecting 1 million high-quality reads, each carrying a distinct molecular identifier. Instead of being binned into consensus sequences, reads that shared molecular identifiers were thrown out. CDR3 identification, clonotype clustering and error correction used MiTCR with a Q25 quality threshold and the strictest error-elimination algorithm. A nonparametric unseen species model with Euler transformation was used to estimate a lower bound on total TCR beta diversity. TCRdb took the public reads, trimmed them with fastp at Q25, ran MiXCR for clone calling and kept in-frame beta chains. CDR3 protein duplicates are merged, each entry listing the most common genes and DNA. It is TCRdb's table, rather than the study itself, that gives the V and J calls and clone size. The sample table shows 500,000 to 600,000 distinct CDR3 sequences, and roughly a quarter are seen once. The ten most abundant clones make up around 20% of the sample.

Donors were 40 or so systemically healthy Caucasian individuals from Russia aged roughly 6 to 100 years. Each donor gave 8 to 10 milliliters of peripheral blood, drawn into EDTA-treated Vacutainer tubes. Ficoll-Paque density-gradient centrifugation was used to isolate PBMCs, with at least 6.5 million per sample. Total RNA, at least 6 micrograms per sample, was extracted from PBMCs with Trizol reagent. Naive CD45RAhigh/CD27high T cell percentages were measured by flow cytometry on a PBMC aliquot from every donor. V sheds 3 bases and J sheds 6 bases, leaving 21 bases between their ends. Inclusive of the bounding cysteine and phenylalanine, the CDR3 is 15 residues long. The retained sequence is limited to the CDR3, 45 bases, with the frame set at the first base. Reading the germline V gene (reference sequence) gives CDR1 DFQATT and CDR2 SNEGSKA. With respect to this clonotype: Its antigen remains unidentified. The input lacks base qualities; no much larger clone sits a single base away.

Sequenced sample: blood. The sequence was collected from a woman between 65 and 79 years old in good health. The rearrangement joined TRBV20-1 to TRBJ2-7; the D gene is perhaps TRBD1, on 5 matching bases. The CDR3 corresponds to CSASAPQAGRAEQYF. Here is the DNA: TGCAGTGCTAGCGCCCCACAGGCAGGGCGCGCCGAGCAGTACTTC.